Shown below are 24 T cell receptor beta chains from a single sample sequenced in a study of monozygotic twins with inflammatory bowel disease. TCRdb reprocessed the 5' RACE reads, keeping one entry per CDR3 protein, no DNA. Here the sample table reports about 160,000 distinct CDR3 sequences. What was sequenced was blood. The receptors were sampled from a human donor with ulcerative colitis or Crohn's disease, or a healthy co-twin of an affected twin (not recorded which).

The chain is built from TRBV5-1 and TRBJ2-5; the D gene TCRdb calls, TRBD1, cannot be checked with no DNA. From germline, CDR1 is SGHRS and CDR2 YFSETQ. This CDR3 spans 13 amino acids. CDR3 region: CASSSTGSETQYF.

The gene calls are TRBV7-3 and TRBJ1-2; the D call of TRBD1 rests on TCRdb alone, since no DNA is present to check it. From germline, CDR1 is SGHTA and CDR2 FQGTGA. The CDR3 sequence is 15 residues long. The CDR3 loop is CASSPLGGQSYGYTF.

V is TRBV5-1 and J is TRBJ2-6. The CDR3 is 16 residues long. Germline V gene lookup returns CDR1 SGHRS and CDR2 YFSETQ. This CDR3 is CASSLWSGNGANVLTF.

The gene calls are TRBV7-9 and TRBJ2-5; TCRdb gives TRBD2 as the D gene, but with no DNA this cannot be confirmed. Germline V gene lookup returns CDR1 SEHNR and CDR2 FQNEAQ (reference sequence). This CDR3 has 17 amino acids. The CDR3 here is CASSLYHGTSGGETQYF.

J is TRBJ1-1 and V is TRBV12-3 or TRBV12-4; the TRBD1 assignment by TCRdb is unverifiable without DNA. The CDR3 totals 13 residues. CDR3 sequence reads: CASRPRQATEAFF.

J is TRBJ2-2 and V is TRBV12-3 or TRBV12-4. CDR3 length: 16 residues. The CDR3 loop is CASSLRLNANTGELFF.

J is TRBJ1-4 and V is TRBV19. Germline V gives CDR1 LNHDA, CDR2 SQIVND (reference sequence). CDR3 length equals 15 residues. The CDR3 sequence is CASSIRGSPNEKLFF.

This rearrangement joins TRBV10-3 to TRBJ2-3; TCRdb picks TRBD2, but there is no DNA to check that call. The CDR3 has 17 residues. The V gene's germline CDR1 is ENHRY and CDR2 SYGVKD. The CDR3 loop is CAISDPTSGGDTDTQYF.

The chain uses TRBV4-3 and TRBJ2-1; the D call from TCRdb, TRBD2, cannot be confirmed without DNA. CDR3 length equals 15 residues. Germline CDR1 LGHNA, CDR2 YSLEER. The CDR3 region is CASSPAGTTRNEQFF.

The gene calls are TRBV6-4 and TRBJ2-1; TCRdb gives TRBD1 as the D gene, but with no DNA this cannot be confirmed. CDR1 and CDR2 (germline): MRHNA, SNTAGT. The CDR3 is made up of 14 amino acids. CDR3 sequence reads: CASSDGARANEQFF.

This sequence joins TRBV20-1 and TRBJ2-7; TCRdb's assignment of TRBD1 cannot be checked, as there is no DNA. Germline loops: CDR1 DFQATT, CDR2 SNEGSKA (reference sequence). The CDR3 spans 16 residues. CDR3 amino acids: CSASPVEDNGPYEQYF.

The chain combines TRBV19 with TRBJ2-7; TCRdb returns TRBD1, unconfirmable since there is no DNA. This CDR3 contains 14 residues. In germline, CDR1 is LNHDA, CDR2 SQIVND (reference sequence). The CDR3 sequence: CASSSRTGGYEQYF.

The chain combines TRBV20-1 with TRBJ2-1; the TCRdb D gene call, TRBD1, has no DNA to confirm it. CDR3 size: 17 residues. Germline V gene lookup returns CDR1 DFQATT and CDR2 SNEGSKA (reference sequence). This CDR3 is CSLFVVRAGDPGNEQFF.

The chain uses TRBV28 and TRBJ2-2; checking the TCRdb D call of TRBD1 is not possible without DNA. The CDR3 totals 16 residues. Germline-derived CDR1 and CDR2 are MDHEN and SYDVKM. The CDR3 loop reads CASSSQGQGADGELFF.

The chain couples TRBV6-5 to TRBJ2-7; TCRdb names TRBD1, which stays unverified in the absence of DNA. Per germline, CDR1 MNHEY and CDR2 SVGAGI. This CDR3 region has 15 residues. The CDR3 is CASSSLDGGGYEQYF.

V is TRBV7-8 and J is TRBJ2-3; TCRdb's D gene call, TRBD2, goes unchecked for lack of DNA. Germline V gives CDR1 SGHVS, CDR2 FQNEAQ. The CDR3 has 14 amino acids. CDR3 residues: CASSSLDLLDTQYF.

The rearrangement joins TRBV20-1 to TRBJ2-1; checking the TCRdb D call of TRBD2 is not possible without DNA. The length of the CDR3 is 14 residues. Germline CDR1 DFQATT, CDR2 SNEGSKA (reference sequence). The CDR3 protein is CSARRPGGVNEQFF.

This chain links TRBV7-2 with TRBJ2-3; TCRdb designates TRBD1, a call that cannot be tested without DNA. This CDR3 has 13 amino acids. Germline CDR1 SGHTA, CDR2 FQGNSA. This CDR3 reads CASSLGRADTQYF.

The CDR3 region is CASSLVAGAGTGELFF. This chain joins TRBV5-1 and TRBJ2-2; TCRdb proposes TRBD2, but this gene call is untestable without DNA. Germline assignment: CDR1 SGHRS and CDR2 YFSETQ. CDR3 length: 16 amino acids. The full variable domain, its missing parts supplied by reference TRBV5-1 and TRBJ2-2, is KAGVTQTPRYLIKTRGQQVTLSCSPISGHRSVSWYQQTPGQGLQFLFEYFSETQRNKGNFPGRFSGRQFSNSRSEMNVSTLELGDSALYLCASSLVAGAGTGELFFGEGSRLTVL.

The V gene is TRBV20-1, the J gene TRBJ1-1. The CDR3 contains 13 residues. Germline V gene lookup returns CDR1 DFQATT and CDR2 SNEGSKA (reference sequence). CDR3: CSASSDTNTEAFF.

The genes are TRBV20-1 and TRBJ2-5; TCRdb names TRBD2, which stays unverified in the absence of DNA. Germline CDR1 reads DFQATT; CDR2 reads SNEGSKA (reference sequence). CDR3 length: 13 amino acids. The CDR3 protein is CSAVLAVQETQYF.

The J gene is TRBJ2-1, the V gene TRBV4-3; TCRdb indicates TRBD2, and absent DNA this call remains unverified. Germline V lookup: CDR1 LGHNA, CDR2 YSLEER. The CDR3 has 18 amino acids. The CDR3 sequence: CASSQPLKGSGSLNEQFF.

This chain links TRBV24-1 with TRBJ1-5. CDR3 length: 14 residues. Looked up from germline, CDR1 is KGHDR and CDR2 is SFDVKD. CDR3 amino acids: CATSDLQDEQPQHF.

The chain employs TRBV29-1 and TRBJ2-1; with no DNA, the TCRdb D assignment of TRBD1 cannot be verified. The V gene's germline CDR1 is SQVTM and CDR2 ANQGSEA. CDR3 length: 14 residues. This chain's CDR3 is CSVDQGGTYNEQFF.